Listed below are T cell receptor beta chains from one sample, sequenced in a study of CD8 T cells in ankylosing spondylitis. TCRdb analysed the 5' RACE reads with MiXCR anew, one entry per CDR3 protein. The sample shows 150,000 or so distinct CDR3 sequences, approximately 20% of them seen only once. Material for sequencing was blood, either unsorted or a sorted T cell fraction (not recorded which). The receptor source for this set is a male donor with ankylosing spondylitis or in good health (not recorded which). The CDR3 runs from the conserved cysteine through the conserved F or W. Each record gives: D gene, clone size, V gene, J gene, CDR3 DNA, CDR3 protein. D genes are given only for firm matches. Some rows have no size entry. The others give once, few or many, or a class for an expanded clone.

-	few	TRBV15	TRBJ1-4	TGTGCCACCAGCAGAGATGTCGGTGGTAATGAAAAACTGTTTTTT	CATSRDVGGNEKLFF
TRBD2	-	TRBV20-1	TRBJ2-5	TGCAGTGCTCAAACCGTAGCGGGAGGGATCCAAGAGACCCAGTACTTC	CSAQTVAGGIQETQYF
-	-	TRBV20-1	TRBJ2-7	TGCAGTGCTAGAGATTCCAGGCTCACCTACGAGCAGTACTTC	CSARDSRLTYEQYF
-	-	TRBV20-1	TRBJ2-7	TGCAGTGCTAGAGATCAGGGGGGTCGGGCCTACGAGCAGTACTTC	CSARDQGGRAYEQYF
-	-	TRBV7-9	TRBJ2-3	TGTGCCAGCAGCTCTGGACTATTCTGGGATACGCAGTATTTT	CASSSGLFWDTQYF
TRBD2	-	TRBV18	TRBJ2-3	TGTGCCAGCTCACCGTCCCCAGCGGGGTGGGGCACAGATACGCAGTATTTT	CASSPSPAGWGTDTQYF
TRBD1	many	TRBV5-1	TRBJ2-1	TGCGCCAGCCGACAGGGCCCTTCCTACAATGAGCAGTTCTTC	CASRQGPSYNEQFF
-	-	TRBV5-1	TRBJ1-1	TGCGCCAGCAGCTTGAATGCAGGGGCCACTGAAGCTTTCTTT	CASSLNAGATEAFF
-	many	TRBV28	TRBJ1-3	TGTGCCAGCAGTTTCCGGGGGGACGGAAACACCATATATTTT	CASSFRGDGNTIYF
TRBD2	few	TRBV6-5	TRBJ2-5	TGTGCCAGCAGTAAATCGACGGGACTAGTGTTCCAAGAGACCCAGTACTTC	CASSKSTGLVFQETQYF
TRBD2	many	TRBV10-3	TRBJ2-3	TGTGCCATCAGTGACGGAGCGGGGAGCACAGATACGCAGTATTTT	CAISDGAGSTDTQYF
-	-	TRBV6-1	TRBJ1-1	TGTGCCAGCAGGACGGACAGTAGGCTGAACACTGAAGCTTTCTTT	CASRTDSRLNTEAFF
TRBD1	-	TRBV20-1	TRBJ2-1	TGCAGTGCCCAACCGGCCGGGACAGTAAACAATGAGCAGTTCTTC	CSAQPAGTVNNEQFF
TRBD1	-	TRBV29-1	TRBJ2-7	TGCAGCGTTGTTCCCAGGGGGTTAACGGAGCAGTACTTC	CSVVPRGLTEQYF
-	-	TRBV6-5	TRBJ2-7	TGTGCCAGCAGTTACTCGGCTACCGCATACGAGCAGTACTTC	CASSYSATAYEQYF
TRBD1	-	TRBV18	TRBJ1-2	TGTGCCAGCTCCGGACAGGGAGGCAATGGCTACACCTTC	CASSGQGGNGYTF
-	many	TRBV5-1	TRBJ2-7	TGCGCCAGCAGCTTGGTTACAACAGGAGAGCAGTACTTC	CASSLVTTGEQYF
TRBD2	few	TRBV20-1	TRBJ2-3	TGCAGTGCCGAGCCCATAACTAGCGGAAGGGACACAGATACGCAGTATTTT	CSAEPITSGRDTDTQYF
-	many	TRBV5-1	TRBJ2-1	TGCGCCAGCAGCTTGGCTTCTGCGACCTACAATGAGCAGTTCTTC	CASSLASATYNEQFF
-	-	TRBV5-1	TRBJ2-7	TGCGCCAGCAGCTCCTTCGGGTACGAGCAGTACTTC	CASSSFGYEQYF
-	many	TRBV5-1	TRBJ1-4	TGCGCCAGCAGCTTGGACGGACGACCAACTAATGAAAAACTGTTTTTT	CASSLDGRPTNEKLFF
TRBD1	-	TRBV27	TRBJ1-5	TGTGCCAGCAGTTTAACGGCAGGGGGCTCGGGCAATCAGCCCCAGCATTTT	CASSLTAGGSGNQPQHF
-	many	TRBV5-1	TRBJ1-1	TGCGCCAGCAGCAATAACCCTGGACAGAACACTGAAGCTTTCTTT	CASSNNPGQNTEAFF
TRBD2	few	TRBV20-1	TRBJ2-1	TGCTGTGCCCAACCTCGCTTGGGACTAGCGGGAGGGAACCCCTTGGATGAGCAGTTCTTC	CCAQPRLGLAGGNPLDEQFF
TRBD2	many	TRBV20-1	TRBJ2-1	TGCAGTGCTAGAGTACCGGGACTAGCGGGCCCCAACCCCTACAATGAGCAGTTCTTC	CSARVPGLAGPNPYNEQFF
-	many	TRBV6-1	TRBJ1-6	TGTGCCAGCAAAGGACTCATGAATTCACCCCTCCACTTT	CASKGLMNSPLHF
-	many	TRBV20-1	TRBJ2-5	TGCAGTGCGCCGAAGGACCAAGAGACCCAGTACTTC	CSAPKDQETQYF
TRBD2	-	TRBV5-1	TRBJ2-5	TGCGCCAGCAGCTTGAAGGCGGGAGCAGCAGAGACCCAGTACTTC	CASSLKAGAAETQYF
TRBD2	-	TRBV5-1	TRBJ2-3	TGCGCCAGCAGATCTAGCGGGGGCACAGATACGCAGTATTTT	CASRSSGGTDTQYF
-	-	TRBV28	TRBJ1-1	TGTGCCAGCAGCCATAGTAGGTCTGGGGCTTTCTTT	CASSHSRSGAFF
-	many	TRBV28	TRBJ2-7	TGTGCCAGCAGTTTCCACACGGACAACTACGAGCAGTACTTC	CASSFHTDNYEQYF
TRBD2	many	TRBV12-3/TRBV12-4	TRBJ2-2	TGTGCCAGCAGTTTAGGTAGCGGGAGTGGCACCGGGGAGCTGTTTTTT	CASSLGSGSGTGELFF
TRBD1	many	TRBV20-1	TRBJ1-2	TGCAGTGCCAGACTCGGGACAGGGAGTCCCCTTAACTATGGCTACACCTTC	CSARLGTGSPLNYGYTF
-	many	TRBV20-1	TRBJ2-4	TGCAGTGCTAGGGCCAGGGTCACCTTCGGCAAAAACATTCAGTACTTC	CSARARVTFGKNIQYF
-	many	TRBV20-1	TRBJ2-3	TGCAGTGCTAGAGAGGGTGTGGGCACAGATGCGCAGTATTTT	CSAREGVGTDAQYF
-	-	TRBV5-6	TRBJ2-7	TGTGCCAGCAGCTGGGCAGCCCTTCGCTACGAGCAGTACTTC	CASSWAALRYEQYF
-	many	TRBV5-1	TRBJ2-2	TGCGCCAGCAGCCCACAGGGACACGGGGAGCTGTTTTTT	CASSPQGHGELFF
-	many	TRBV6-1	TRBJ1-2	TGTGCCAGCACTCCCCGAGGGGGGGCTGGTGGCTACACCTTC	CASTPRGGAGGYTF
TRBD2	-	TRBV9	TRBJ2-1	TGTGCCAGCAGCGTAGGGACGGCTAGCGGGAGGTCCTACAATGAGCAGTTCTTC	CASSVGTASGRSYNEQFF
TRBD2	few	TRBV5-1	TRBJ2-1	TGCGCCAGCAGCTCCACCTCTTTTAGCGGGAATGAGCAGTTCTTC	CASSSTSFSGNEQFF
-	many	TRBV12-3/TRBV12-4	TRBJ1-1	TGTGCCAGCAGTTTATCAGAGAACACTGAAGCTTTCTTT	CASSLSENTEAFF
-	few	TRBV18	TRBJ2-5	TGTGCCAGCTCACCGTTCAGGCAGGGAGGCGAAGAGACCCAGTACTTC	CASSPFRQGGEETQYF
TRBD1	many	TRBV5-1	TRBJ1-1	TGCGCCAGCAGCTCAGGGACAGGGGGAACTGAAGCTTTCTTT	CASSSGTGGTEAFF
-	many	TRBV12-5	TRBJ1-1	TGTGCTAGTGCCCTGGGGGGATCGAACACTGAAGCTTTCTTT	CASALGGSNTEAFF
-	many	TRBV10-2	TRBJ1-4	TGCGCCAGCAGTCAGGGGCTAAGGGAAAAACTGTTTTTT	CASSQGLREKLFF
TRBD2	few	TRBV20-1	TRBJ2-3	TGCAGTGCACCGGGACTAGCGGGAGCATTTGGAGCGGATACGCAGTATTTT	CSAPGLAGAFGADTQYF
-	-	TRBV23-1	TRBJ2-3	TGCGCCAGCAGTCATTTCGACCTGGCCCATAAGGGCCCTGATAGCACAGATACGCAGTATTTT	CASSHFDLAHKGPDSTDTQYF
TRBD2	many	TRBV24-1	TRBJ2-3	TGTGCCACCAGTGCCCGAGGACTAGCCGATACGCAGTATTTT	CATSARGLADTQYF
-	many	TRBV7-9	TRBJ1-6	TGTGCCAGCAGCTTAGACGGGGGGAATTCACCCCTCCACTTT	CASSLDGGNSPLHF
TRBD1	-	TRBV12-3/TRBV12-4	TRBJ1-3	TGTACCAGCAGTTTACGGACAGGGACTTCGGTCGCTGGAAACACCATATATTTT	CTSSLRTGTSVAGNTIYF
-	many	TRBV5-6	TRBJ1-1	TGTGCCAGCAGCTTGGAGTGGGATGAAGCTTTCTTT	CASSLEWDEAFF